This passage covers 15 T cell receptor beta chains from one sample sequenced in a study of blood T cell repertoires in COVID-19. Measured with immunoSEQ multiplex PCR; TCRdb has only the in-frame clones, and not every one. The sample contains 150,000 to 200,000 clones, 88% of which appear only once. Sequencing input: peripheral blood. The receptors originated from a man between 65 and 85 years old with active or convalescent COVID-19.

For the CDR3, the DNA is TGTGCCAGCTCACCAGGCAGGGCTGAAAAACTGTTTTTT. Translation: CASSPGRAEKLFF. The chain is built from TRBV18 and TRBJ1-4; tentative D call: TRBD1 (5 bases). Germline CDR1 and CDR2: KGHSH and LQKENI. Trimming cost V 2 bases and J 7 bases, with 8 bases left between them. CDR3 length: 13 residues. The whole variable domain, remainder taken from reference TRBV18 and TRBJ1-4, is NAGVMQNPRHLVRRRGQEARLRCSPMKGHSHVYWYRQLPEEGLKFMVYLQKENIIDESGMPKERFSAEFPKEGPSILRIQQVVRGDSAAYFCASSPGRAEKLFFGSGTQLSVL.

The V call is TRBV28, the J call TRBJ1-1; D unresolved. CDR1 is MDHEN, CDR2 SYDVKM, per germline. The CDR3 extends over 14 amino acids. Trimming left V 2 bases short and J 4 bases short, with 11 bases between. The CDR3 spells CASSLGGAGTEAFF. CDR3 in DNA: TGTGCCAGCAGTTTAGGTGGAGCGGGCACTGAAGCTTTCTTT.

This chain connects TRBV4-1 to TRBJ2-3; 9 bases line up with TRBD2. CDR1 is MGHRA and CDR2 is YSYEKL in the germline V gene. The CDR3 consists of 17 residues. Germline trimming cut 1 base from V and 1 base from J; bases unmatched to any gene: 6. The CDR3 nucleotides read TGCGCCAGCAGCCAAGGGCTAGCGGGGAGCCGCACAGATACGCAGTATTTT. This gives the protein CASSQGLAGSRTDTQYF.

In nucleotides, the CDR3 is TGTGCCGCTAGGCCCAATCAGCCCCAGCATTTT. It encodes CAARPNQPQHF. The chain combines TRBV28 with TRBJ1-5; D gene unclear. The CDR3 contains 11 residues. Germline V lookup: CDR1 MDHEN, CDR2 SYDVKM. The ends were cut back, 11 bases at V and 3 bases at J, with 8 bases in the middle.

The chain carries TRBV7-2 and TRBJ1-4, with unresolved D. Deletions cut 5 bases from V and 0 bases from J, with 10 bases between. The CDR3 length is 15 residues. Germline CDR1 SGHTA, CDR2 FQGNSA. The CDR3 sequence: CASSERVPTNEKLFF. DNA of the CDR3: TGTGCCAGCAGCGAGAGGGTTCCAACTAATGAAAAACTGTTTTTT.

The chain joins TRBV19 to TRBJ1-6, with a possible D match to TRBD1 (5 bases). V shed 5 bases and J shed 8 bases, with 19 bases lying between them. This CDR3 region has 16 residues. CDR1 and CDR2 from the germline V gene are LNHDA and SQIVND (reference sequence). Here the CDR3 DNA reads TGTGCCAGTAGTGGTGAAACAGGAGAACAGTATTCACCCCTCCACTTT. Encoded protein: CASSGETGEQYSPLHF.

The rearrangement uses TRBV28 and TRBJ1-5; possibly TRBD1 for D (6 bases). This CDR3 is built from 15 residues. V was trimmed by 8 bases and J by 3 bases, leaving 17 bases between them. Germline CDR1 MDHEN, CDR2 SYDVKM. The CDR3 sequence: CASGSPGGANQPQHF. As DNA, the CDR3 is TGTGCCAGCGGGAGCCCTGGGGGCGCCAATCAGCCCCAGCATTTT.

The V and J genes are TRBV18 and TRBJ2-1; 14 bases line up with TRBD2. The CDR3 contains 16 residues. Germline V lookup: CDR1 KGHSH, CDR2 LQKENI. The ends lost 4 bases at V and 7 bases at J; junction bases unmatched: 6. The CDR3 DNA reads as TGTGCCAGCTCACTTACCGGGACTAGCGGGAGTAATGAGCAGTTCTTC. Its translation: CASSLTGTSGSNEQFF.

In DNA, the CDR3 is TGTGCCAGCAGGCCCGGGACAGGGACCTACGAGCAGTACTTC. This gives the protein CASRPGTGTYEQYF. V is TRBV2 and J is TRBJ2-7; 9 nucleotides match TRBD1. This CDR3 has 14 residues. V lost 6 bases to trimming and J lost 2 bases; unmatched junction nucleotides: 5. CDR1 and CDR2 (germline): SNHLY, FYNNEI.

This chain joins TRBV20-1 and TRBJ2-7; D is undetermined. V was cut by 6 bases and J by 8 bases, with 14 bases left in between. Germline V CDR1 and CDR2: DFQATT, SNEGSKA (reference sequence). The CDR3 extends over 11 amino acids. The CDR3 region is CSAEDAPKQYF. The CDR3 coding sequence is TGCAGTGCAGAGGATGCGCCCAAGCAGTACTTC.

J is TRBJ2-3 and V is TRBV6-6; D is uncertain. Germline loops: CDR1 MNHNY, CDR2 SVGAGI (reference sequence). The CDR3 is 16 amino acids. The germline V and J ends were trimmed by 0 bases and 0 bases, with 10 bases remaining between them. In DNA, the CDR3 is TGTGCCAGCAGTTACTCGAACGGGTTGAGCACAGATACGCAGTATTTT. Translation: CASSYSNGLSTDTQYF.

This rearrangement joins TRBV5-1 to TRBJ1-3; possibly TRBD1 for D (6 bases). The CDR3 totals 17 residues. The V end was cut by 4 bases, the J end by 9 bases, with 26 bases between. Germline values: CDR1 SGHRS, CDR2 YFSETQ. In nucleotides, the CDR3 is TGCGCCAGCAGCAAGACCAGCGACAGGCGTGGATTGGGCACCATATATTTT. Protein: CASSKTSDRRGLGTIYF.

This clone has only a few counts. The V and J genes are TRBV6-2 or TRBV6-3 and TRBJ1-2; D is unresolved. Looked up from germline, CDR1 is MNHEY and CDR2 is SVGEGT. The CDR3 runs 15 residues. Trimming took off 0 bases at V and 7 bases at J, with 15 bases between the two ends. The CDR3 loop is CASSYSSGGLGGYTF. DNA for the CDR3: TGTGCCAGCAGTTACTCGAGTGGAGGGTTAGGTGGCTACACCTTC.

V gene TRBV4-1 combines with J gene TRBJ2-5; D remains ambiguous. CDR1 and CDR2 (germline): MGHRA, YSYEKL. V was trimmed by 0 bases and J by 5 bases, leaving 13 bases between them. The CDR3 length is 15 residues. The CDR3 sequence is CASSQESNSLETQYF. The CDR3 nucleotides are TGCGCCAGCAGCCAAGAGAGCAACAGTTTGGAGACCCAGTACTTC.

J is TRBJ2-3 and V is TRBV5-1; 7 positions agree with TRBD2. CDR1 and CDR2 from the germline V gene are SGHRS and YFSETQ. The CDR3 spans 15 residues. V dropped 3 bases and J dropped 3; count of bases not matched to a gene: 7. As DNA, the CDR3 is TGCGCCAGCAGCTACCTAGCGGATAAAACAGATACGCAGTATTTT. It translates to CASSYLADKTDTQYF.